The clone carrying this T cell receptor (beta chain) appeared a few times. Its antigen is as yet unknown. This CDR3 comprises 13 residues. Germline CDR1 and CDR2: MNHNS and SASEGT. The V and J ends lost 7 bases and 1 base respectively, with 8 bases between them. These data come from a study of cytomegalovirus exposure and HLA in healthy donors. PCR amplification relied on 60 Vbeta primers (plus 13 Jbeta primers). Measured with immunoSEQ multiplex PCR; TCRdb has only the in-frame clones, and not every one. The repertoire holds 150,000 to 250,000 clones, with 70% to 80% as singletons. Overall study findings and caveats: In an earlier analysis, productive rearrangement rates for most beta V segments clustered near 87% or 30%. Analyzed later, association rates of TCRs varied across HLA loci, with DRB1 most and HLA-C fewest.

The sequence was collected from a woman aged 25-40 years in good health and CMV-seropositive. Sequencing input: PBMCs. The chain has TRBV6-1 and TRBJ1-5, with D hard to call. The CDR3 DNA is TGTGCCAGCAACACTAGGAGCAATCAGCCCCAGCATTTT. It translates to CASNTRSNQPQHF.